This T cell receptor beta chain was sequenced during a study of blood T cells in healthy people across ages. Extraction yielded at least 5 micrograms of total RNA per sample. The CDR3 has 14 residues. V shed 10 bases and J 7 bases; nucleotides not matched to a gene: 12. This clonotype was observed a few times. A second PCR, run for roughly 7 to 12 cycles, used a sample-barcoded 5' primer plus a J-beta primer mix. TCRdb ran MiXCR on the 5' RACE reads and lists one entry per CDR3 protein. Among over 1,500,000 distinct CDR3 sequences listed, roughly 43% were seen once. The sequence derives from a human donor in good health. The source material was blood. The V gene is TRBV12-3 or TRBV12-4, the J gene TRBJ1-5, with TRBD1 matching over 8 bases. In nucleotides, the CDR3 is TGTGCCACCACGACCGGACAGGGTGAACAGCCCCAGCATTTT. Translating it yields CATTTGQGEQPQHF.